The T cell receptor beta chain described here comes from a study of CD8 T cells in ankylosing spondylitis. TCRdb fed the 5' RACE reads into MiXCR, producing one record per CDR3 protein. The table lists hundreds of thousands of distinct CDR3 sequences, around 11% of them singletons. Germline CDR1 and CDR2: DFQATT and SNEGSKA (reference sequence). Trimming removed 2 bases from V and 6 bases from J, with 9 bases in between. The CDR3 covers 12 residues. Study-level points and caveats: A TCR beta motif of roughly eight highly homologous variants seemed to mark ankylosing spondylitis blood.

This clonotype was found many times. Its target is unknown. V and J are TRBV20-1 and TRBJ2-3; D remains unclear. The receptor was derived from a male donor with ankylosing spondylitis. Sequencing was carried out using blood, either unsorted or a sorted T cell fraction (not recorded which). The CDR3 loop is CSARQTPDTQYF. DNA of the CDR3: TGCAGTGCTAGACAAACTCCTGATACGCAGTATTTT.